These T cell receptor beta chains were read from a single sample in a study of breast tumors, draining lymph nodes, adjacent tissues. TCRdb re-called the multiplex PCR reads through MiXCR, storing one row per CDR3 protein. The repertoire consists of about 270,000 distinct CDR3 sequences, with 30% occurring once and the leading ten covering more than 0.85%. The sequenced sample was axillary lymph node tissue. The receptors here all came from a female donor with breast cancer. Some clones in this sample may be carry-over from other donors' samples. Both conserved end residues are part of each CDR3. A D gene is named only where the DNA matches it firmly. Clone size appears in some rows only: once, few, many, or a class for an expanded clone.

clone_size j_call d_call v_call cdr3_aa cdr3_nt
many TRBJ1-2 - TRBV5-6 CASSLVGGGYTF TGTGCCAGCAGCTTGGTTGGGGGTGGCTACACCTTC
many TRBJ2-7 - TRBV6-1 CASTSRRTYEQYF TGTGCCAGCACGTCCCGGCGGACCTACGAGCAGTACTTC
- TRBJ2-2 - TRBV20-1 CSARDGGELFF TGCAGTGCTAGAGATGGGGGGGAGCTGTTTTTT
many TRBJ2-4 TRBD1 TRBV29-1 CSVGQGNIQYF TGCAGCGTTGGACAGGGAAACATTCAGTACTTC
many TRBJ2-1 - TRBV6-1 CASSDGFRASSYNEQFF TGTGCCAGCAGTGATGGTTTCCGAGCCTCCTCCTACAATGAGCAGTTCTTC
- TRBJ2-2 - TRBV28 CAARSQGSNTGELFF TGTGCCGCCAGATCCCAGGGGTCCAACACCGGGGAGCTGTTTTTT
many TRBJ2-3 TRBD2 TRBV30 CAWSGGGADTQYF TGTGCCTGGAGTGGGGGAGGGGCAGATACGCAGTATTTT
few TRBJ2-5 TRBD1 TRBV3-1 CASSQQTGAKTQYF TGTGCCAGCAGCCAACAAACAGGGGCAAAGACCCAGTACTTC
- TRBJ2-2 - TRBV7-7 CASNLDIGELFF TGTGCTAGCAACCTCGACATTGGGGAGCTGTTTTTT
many TRBJ2-3 TRBD2 TRBV7-9 CASSLPGGPGTDTQYF TGTGCCAGCAGCTTACCGGGAGGGCCGGGCACAGATACGCAGTATTTT
- TRBJ2-7 - TRBV5-8 CASSPRRTHSTYGQYF TGTGCCAGCAGCCCGAGACGAACACACAGTACCTACGGGCAGTACTTC
many TRBJ2-3 - TRBV3-1 CASSQGPHTQYF TGTGCCAGCAGCCAGGGGCCACATACGCAGTATTTT
- TRBJ2-5 TRBD1 TRBV20-1 CSAGDRGWQETQYF TGCAGTGCTGGGGACAGGGGCTGGCAAGAGACCCAGTACTTC
many TRBJ1-2 - TRBV6-1 CASSVTGTSGYTF TGTGCCAGCAGTGTTACAGGGACGTCTGGCTACACCTTC
- TRBJ1-2 TRBD1 TRBV10-3 CAISEDRGIQGYTF TGTGCCATCAGTGAGGACAGGGGCATCCAGGGCTACACCTTC
- TRBJ2-5 - TRBV15 CATSPRVGSVETQYF TGTGCCACCAGCCCCCGGGTTGGCTCGGTGGAGACCCAGTACTTC
many TRBJ2-3 - TRBV24-1 CATSGRPSTDTQYF TGTGCCACCAGTGGTCGGCCATCAACAGATACGCAGTATTTT
- TRBJ1-5 - TRBV28 CASSIPGLQPQHF TGTGCCAGCAGTATTCCGGGGTTGCAGCCCCAGCATTTT
many TRBJ2-5 TRBD2 TRBV7-9 CASSSSKRLAGEGQETQYF TGTGCCAGCAGCTCATCAAAGCGACTAGCGGGAGAGGGGCAAGAGACCCAGTACTTC
few TRBJ1-5 - TRBV12-3/TRBV12-4 CASSLGHFYQPQHF TGTGCCAGCAGTCTAGGACATTTTTATCAGCCCCAGCATTTT
many TRBJ1-4 - TRBV5-5 CASSLLAGSDEKLFF TGTGCCAGCAGCTTGTTGGCAGGGTCGGATGAAAAACTGTTTTTT
- TRBJ2-3 - TRBV25-1 CASSARRDTRTDTQYF TGTGCCAGCAGTGCGAGACGGGACACGCGCACAGATACGCAGTATTTT
- TRBJ1-1 - TRBV10-3 CAISETLNTEAFF TGTGCCATCAGTGAGACCCTGAACACTGAAGCTTTCTTT
- TRBJ2-5 - TRBV5-1 CASSSGLSQDTQYF TGCGCCAGCAGCTCTGGCCTATCCCAAGACACCCAGTACTTC
many TRBJ1-5 - TRBV4-1 CASSQDLGGEPQHF TGCGCCAGCAGCCAAGATCTGGGAGGGGAGCCCCAGCATTTT
medium-sized TRBJ2-1 - TRBV7-2 CASSLAPWELHNEQFF TGTGCCAGCAGCTTAGCGCCTTGGGAACTTCACAATGAGCAGTTCTTC
many TRBJ1-4 - TRBV5-1 CASSLADGPNEKLFF TGCGCCAGCAGCTTGGCCGACGGGCCTAATGAAAAACTGTTTTTT
many TRBJ2-7 TRBD2 TRBV7-2 CASSLASTSESYEQYF TGTGCCAGCAGCTTAGCTTCGACTAGCGAGTCCTACGAGCAGTACTTC
many TRBJ2-3 TRBD2 TRBV7-2 CASSKGLDMGTQYF TGTGCCAGCAGCAAGGGACTAGATATGGGTACGCAGTATTTT
- TRBJ1-4 TRBD1 TRBV18 CASSQPRTGNEKLFF TGTGCCAGCTCACAACCCAGGACAGGGAATGAAAAACTGTTTTTT
few TRBJ2-1 - TRBV12-3/TRBV12-4 CASSFGSLRQFF TGTGCCAGCAGTTTCGGCTCTCTCCGGCAGTTCTTC
many TRBJ2-5 TRBD2 TRBV5-4 CASSLAGARETQYF TGTGCCAGCAGCTTAGCGGGGGCGAGGGAGACCCAGTACTTC
- TRBJ2-3 TRBD2 TRBV20-1 CSALSTSGSGTDTQYF TGCAGTGCCCTCTCGACTAGCGGGAGTGGGACAGATACGCAGTATTTT
many TRBJ2-5 - TRBV19 CASSINGGLQETQYF TGTGCCAGTAGTATAAATGGAGGCCTCCAAGAGACCCAGTACTTC
- TRBJ2-7 TRBD1 TRBV7-2 CASSLGRGGSYEQHF TGTGCCAGCAGCCTAGGGAGAGGGGGCTCCTACGAGCAGCACTTC
many TRBJ2-1 TRBD2 TRBV2 CASTDGGGGYNEQFF TGTGCCAGCACCGATGGGGGGGGAGGCTACAATGAGCAGTTCTTC
once TRBJ1-1 - TRBV6-1 CASSQGMNTEAFF TGTGCCAGCAGTCAGGGTATGAACACTGAAGCTTTCTTT
many TRBJ2-5 TRBD1 TRBV6-5 CASSRTGSKQETQYF TGTGCCAGCAGCCGGACAGGGAGTAAACAAGAGACCCAGTACTTC
- TRBJ2-2 - TRBV5-5 CASSPRTTGNTGELFF TGTGCCAGCAGCCCTAGGACTACCGGGAACACCGGGGAGCTGTTTTTT
many TRBJ2-7 TRBD2 TRBV5-4 CASSSLAGFDEQYF TGTGCCAGCAGCTCACTAGCGGGATTCGACGAGCAGTACTTC
- TRBJ2-3 TRBD2 TRBV7-6 CAGGPSASGSADTQYF TGTGCCGGCGGCCCCTCCGCTAGCGGGAGTGCAGATACGCAGTATTTT
- TRBJ2-3 TRBD2 TRBV4-2 CASSRAGTSGGNTDTQYF TGTGCCAGCAGCCGGGCAGGGACTAGCGGGGGGAACACAGATACGCAGTATTTT
many TRBJ1-6 - TRBV28 CASSFSLRSTPLHF TGTGCCAGCAGTTTCAGCCTCCGGAGTACACCCCTCCACTTT
many TRBJ2-3 - TRBV4-2 CASSQERQPSTDTQYF TGTGCCAGCAGCCAAGAACGACAGCCTAGCACAGATACGCAGTATTTT
few TRBJ2-2 TRBD2 TRBV4-2 CASSGGGRIAGELFF TGTGCCAGCAGCGGTGGCGGGAGAATAGCCGGGGAGCTGTTTTTT
many TRBJ1-4 - TRBV5-1 CASSQSRELNPWSEKLFF TGCGCCAGCAGCCAATCCCGGGAACTAAATCCCTGGAGTGAAAAACTGTTTTTT
many TRBJ2-5 - TRBV20-1 CSAPDWGQQETQYF TGCAGTGCCCCGGACTGGGGACAACAAGAGACCCAGTACTTC
many TRBJ2-7 TRBD2 TRBV2 CASSLAGARYYF TGTGCCAGCAGCCTAGCGGGAGCGAGGTATTACTTC
- TRBJ1-6 - TRBV29-1 CSVEMTANSPLHF TGCAGCGTTGAGATGACAGCGAATTCACCCCTCCACTTT
many TRBJ1-2 - TRBV4-2 CASSQVPPGGYGYTF TGTGCCAGCAGCCAAGTGCCCCCCGGGGGCTATGGCTACACCTTC
many TRBJ1-1 - TRBV10-3 CAISEGGEEDTEAFF TGTGCCATCAGTGAGGGGGGGGAGGAGGACACTGAAGCTTTCTTT
many TRBJ2-4 - TRBV15 CATSREPNPQNIQYF TGTGCCACCAGCAGAGAACCAAACCCCCAAAACATTCAGTACTTC
- TRBJ1-1 - TRBV29-1 CSVEVLNTEAFF TGCAGCGTTGAAGTTCTGAACACTGAAGCTTTCTTT
- TRBJ1-2 - TRBV12-3/TRBV12-4 CASSLSGPDYGYTF TGTGCCAGCAGTTTATCCGGACCGGACTATGGCTACACCTTC
- TRBJ2-3 - TRBV12-3/TRBV12-4 CASSRGGFTDTQYF TGTGCCAGCAGTCGCGGTGGTTTCACAGATACGCAGTATTTT